The present T cell receptor beta chain was sequenced within a study of cytomegalovirus exposure and HLA in healthy donors. J lost 4 bases, V lost 5 bases, and 4 bases had no gene match. This CDR3 has 15 amino acids. Germline CDR1 reads MNHEY; CDR2 reads SMNVEV (reference sequence). Concerning this clone: Other DNA sequences in the same sample also yield this CDR3.

The study ran its PCR with 60 Vbeta and 13 Jbeta primers. Assay used: immunoSEQ multiplex PCR; TCRdb lists only in-frame clones, some missing. In the table there are 130,000 or so clones, roughly four fifths of which are singletons. The sequenced sample consisted of PBMCs. The chain links TRBV27 to TRBJ2-3; 12 positions agree with TRBD2. The receptor was derived from a man in his forties in good health and CMV-seronegative. CDR3 in amino acids: CASSPLAGGPDTQYF. CDR3 in DNA: TGTGCCAGCAGTCCTCTAGCGGGGGGGCCAGATACGCAGTATTTT.